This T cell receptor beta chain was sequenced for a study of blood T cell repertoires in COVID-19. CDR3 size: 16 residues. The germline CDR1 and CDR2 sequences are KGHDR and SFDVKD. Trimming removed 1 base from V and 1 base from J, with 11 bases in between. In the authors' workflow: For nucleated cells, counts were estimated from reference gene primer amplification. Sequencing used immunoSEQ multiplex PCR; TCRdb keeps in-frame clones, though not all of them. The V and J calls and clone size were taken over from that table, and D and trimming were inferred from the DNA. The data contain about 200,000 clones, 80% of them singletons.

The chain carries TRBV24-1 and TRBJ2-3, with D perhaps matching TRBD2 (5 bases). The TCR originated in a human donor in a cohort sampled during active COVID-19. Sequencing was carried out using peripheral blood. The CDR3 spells CATSDLKADGTDTQYF. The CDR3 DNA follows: TGTGCCACCAGTGATTTAAAAGCGGATGGCACAGATACGCAGTATTTT.